The rows below give T cell receptor beta chains drawn from one sample of a study of blood T cell repertoires in COVID-19. Sequencing used immunoSEQ multiplex PCR; TCRdb keeps in-frame clones, though not all of them. The table shows about 400,000 clones, with 88% occurring only once. Sequenced sample: PBMCs or T cells enriched from blood (not recorded which). Every receptor here comes from a woman between 35 and 50 years old with acute COVID-19. Both conserved end residues are trimmed from each CDR3. Each record gives: CDR3 protein, V gene, clone size, J gene. The size field is filled for only some rows; it gives once, few, many or a size class.

cdr3_aa: ASSAQTSGGNEQF
v_call: TRBV19
clone_size: -
j_call: TRBJ2-1

cdr3_aa: AWSPSLGGREQY
v_call: TRBV30
clone_size: -
j_call: TRBJ2-7

cdr3_aa: ASTTGLLYGYT
v_call: TRBV12-3/TRBV12-4
clone_size: -
j_call: TRBJ1-2

cdr3_aa: ASKRGILFYEQY
v_call: TRBV27
clone_size: -
j_call: TRBJ2-7

cdr3_aa: ASSLSRDDSPLH
v_call: TRBV5-1
clone_size: -
j_call: TRBJ1-6

cdr3_aa: ATSDFGTGAQETQY
v_call: TRBV24-1
clone_size: -
j_call: TRBJ2-5

cdr3_aa: ASSNGVGSYNEQF
v_call: TRBV6-5
clone_size: -
j_call: TRBJ2-1

cdr3_aa: ASSQVTGATYEQY
v_call: TRBV3-1/TRBV3-2
clone_size: once
j_call: TRBJ2-7

cdr3_aa: ATSATRQGTDTQY
v_call: TRBV24-1
clone_size: once
j_call: TRBJ2-3

cdr3_aa: ASSSLGGFPKKLF
v_call: TRBV11-2
clone_size: -
j_call: TRBJ1-4

cdr3_aa: ASSLTTNEQF
v_call: TRBV7-8
clone_size: -
j_call: TRBJ2-1

cdr3_aa: ASKRSGEGTQY
v_call: TRBV19
clone_size: once
j_call: TRBJ2-5

cdr3_aa: ATSREGGTEAF
v_call: TRBV24-1
clone_size: -
j_call: TRBJ1-1

cdr3_aa: ASSLTGSSTDTQY
v_call: TRBV7-2
clone_size: -
j_call: TRBJ2-3

cdr3_aa: ASSDLERAGVTEAF
v_call: TRBV6-4
clone_size: -
j_call: TRBJ1-1

cdr3_aa: ASSILGDRAGYT
v_call: TRBV19
clone_size: -
j_call: TRBJ1-2

cdr3_aa: ASSDPLYEQF
v_call: TRBV2
clone_size: -
j_call: TRBJ2-1

cdr3_aa: ASSEKGQGDPEAF
v_call: TRBV2
clone_size: -
j_call: TRBJ1-1